These T cell receptor beta chains were read from a single sample in a study of blood T cell repertoires in COVID-19. TCRdb's table, derived via immunoSEQ multiplex PCR, lists solely in-frame clones and lacks some. The sample yields fewer than 110,000 clones, 70% to 90% seen once. The source material was peripheral blood. These receptors originate from a man between 50 and 59 years old in a cohort sampled during active COVID-19. Each CDR3 is given with its conserved first and last residue.

V,J,CDR3
TRBV6-5,TRBJ2-3,CASSRPRGSTDTQYF
TRBV7-9,TRBJ1-6,CASGPGGENSPLHF
TRBV5-1,TRBJ1-1,CASSPRLRLENTEAFF
TRBV18,TRBJ2-5,CASSPLLAGGEETQYF
TRBV5-4,TRBJ2-5,CASGTTGGRETQYF
TRBV11-3,TRBJ2-1,CASSPTGNEQFF
TRBV12-3/TRBV12-4,TRBJ2-7,CASSLTGGDEQYF
TRBV6-5,TRBJ2-5,CASSSLTGPQQTQYF
TRBV5-1,TRBJ2-7,CASSQGLSYEQYF
TRBV7-8,TRBJ1-5,CASSWLRGRQPQHF
TRBV18,TRBJ2-5,CASSPPLSGAGETQYF
TRBV18,TRBJ2-4,CASSRMGGENPKYF
TRBV27,TRBJ2-1,CASSLASGAGNEQFF
TRBV29-1,TRBJ2-1,CSVAGLAGGRRNEQFF
TRBV6-5,TRBJ1-4,CASALGEKLFF
TRBV6-2/TRBV6-3,TRBJ2-1,CASSDKRGGYNEQFF
TRBV7-2,TRBJ2-5,CASSVETGKETQYF
TRBV5-5,TRBJ2-7,CASSLGGGRSYEQYF
TRBV12-5,TRBJ2-2,CASGLVRDPGRLNTGELFF
TRBV28,TRBJ1-2,CASSPGGTGDYGYTF
TRBV28,TRBJ2-1,CASSPPGTGSNEQFF
TRBV3-1/TRBV3-2,TRBJ2-5,CASSRGQVQETQYF
TRBV5-1,TRBJ2-5,CASSRTGGGQETQYF
TRBV7-8,TRBJ1-2,CASSVYRDSSYGYTF
TRBV3-1/TRBV3-2,TRBJ2-3,CASSQTPGTSGGAAYGTQYF
TRBV5-5,TRBJ2-5,CASSHIGRIQETQYF
TRBV14,TRBJ2-2,CASSPRTGTGELFF
TRBV6-2/TRBV6-3,TRBJ1-6,CASSPKTGGNSPLHF
TRBV6-5,TRBJ1-5,CASGYRGIDQPQHF
TRBV6-5,TRBJ2-3,CASSSTADTQYF
TRBV3-1/TRBV3-2,TRBJ2-2,CASSQGSRSGELFF
TRBV19,TRBJ1-1,CASSRDRGTEAFF
TRBV5-1,TRBJ2-5,CASSLIPGSVETQYF
TRBV6-2/TRBV6-3,TRBJ2-3,CASSRTVDADTQYF
TRBV2,TRBJ2-6,CASDRDREVSGANVLTF
TRBV4-1,TRBJ2-2,CASSQDGSVFGAGELFF
TRBV18,TRBJ1-1,CASSSGQTNTEAFF
TRBV6-5,TRBJ2-7,CASREDRDIYEQYF
TRBV5-5,TRBJ1-6,CASLRDGSSYNSPLHF
TRBV2,TRBJ2-5,CASSLGRGETQYF
TRBV5-4,TRBJ2-1,CASSYVGGENEQFF
TRBV21-1,TRBJ2-3,CASSGLAGRSTDTQYF
TRBV6-2/TRBV6-3,TRBJ1-2,CASSYSSGRGEAGYTF
TRBV6-5,TRBJ2-5,CASSYRGVETQYF
TRBV5-1,TRBJ2-5,CASSLAARGAQETQYF
TRBV6-6,TRBJ1-5,CASSLRGGTRGNQPQHF
TRBV6-5,TRBJ1-6,CASTNLGRASSPLHF
TRBV15,TRBJ2-3,CATSRGGTGYPDTQYF
TRBV7-8,TRBJ1-1,CASSWETGLNTEAFF
TRBV6-5,TRBJ1-5,CASSRRDRTVQPQHF
TRBV7-9,TRBJ1-1,CASSLAGGGSAFF
TRBV7-9,TRBJ2-6,CASSLAGQGSSGANVLTF
TRBV24-1,TRBJ2-6,CATSDTRVSGANVLTF
TRBV5-4,TRBJ2-2,CASRRAGTNTGELFF
TRBV27,TRBJ1-5,CASSPAGAGSNQPQHF
TRBV4-1,TRBJ2-1,CASSQAGLGPNEQFF
TRBV28,TRBJ1-2,CASSWADYGYTF
TRBV9,TRBJ2-5,CASSAGSRETQYF
TRBV13,TRBJ1-5,CASSLAGEGNQPQHF